Shown below are 12 T cell receptor beta chains from a single sample sequenced in a study of T cells in Graves' hyperthyroidism and ophthalmopathy. There were TCR beta CDR3 regions amplified from RNA transcripts. TCR CDR3 underwent first-round RT-PCR with the HTBI primer set. MiXCR, run by TCRdb on the multiplex PCR reads, gives a single entry per CDR3 protein. The top ten hold about 33% of the sample, which has approximately 370,000 distinct CDR3 sequences, around 14% seen once. The sample consisted of blood. The receptors shown here come from a young woman with Graves' hyperthyroidism.

CDR3 region: CASRTGKNTEAFF. Here the CDR3 DNA reads TGTGCCAGCAGAACAGGGAAGAACACTGAAGCTTTCTTT. This rearrangement joins TRBV6-1 to TRBJ1-1, with a tentative D call TRBD1 (6 bases). The V and J ends lost 6 bases and 1 base respectively, with 9 bases between them. Per the germline V gene, CDR1 is MNHNS and CDR2 is SASEGT. The CDR3 extends over 13 amino acids.

In its sample, this clonotype was seen many times. The J gene is TRBJ1-4, the V gene TRBV12-3 or TRBV12-4; D gene unclear. The CDR3 runs to 12 residues. Trimming cost V 3 bases and J 8 bases, with 7 bases left between them. The CDR3, as DNA: TGTGCCAGCAGTTTGACAAACGAAAAACTGTTTTTT. It translates to CASSLTNEKLFF.

The gene calls are TRBV19 and TRBJ2-1; D is ambiguous. Trimming took off 2 bases at V and 4 bases at J, with 6 bases between the two ends. CDR3 length: 13 residues. CDR1 is LNHDA, CDR2 SQIVND, per germline (reference sequence). The CDR3 region is CASSISGYNEQFF. The CDR3 bases are TGTGCCAGTAGTATATCCGGGTACAATGAGCAGTTCTTC.

This clonotype was counted many times. The V call is TRBV18, the J call TRBJ2-7; either TRBD1 or TRBD2 may fit D (5 bases each). The germline V gene has CDR1 KGHSH and CDR2 LQKENI. CDR3 length: 14 residues. Trimming cost V 3 bases and J 4 bases, with 13 bases left between them. The CDR3 nucleotides are TGTGCCAGCTCACCGGGACGACCACTTTACGAGCAGTACTTC. Translating it yields CASSPGRPLYEQYF.

This chain links TRBV19 with TRBJ2-2; tentatively, D is TRBD2 (5 bases). Germline values: CDR1 LNHDA, CDR2 SQIVND (reference sequence). The CDR3 spans 15 residues. V was shortened by 2 bases and J by 2 bases, with 9 bases between the two germline ends. The chain's CDR3 is CASSIRDYNTGELFF. In DNA form, the CDR3 reads TGTGCCAGTAGTATACGAGACTATAACACCGGGGAGCTGTTTTTT. Complete variable domain (other parts from reference TRBV19 and TRBJ2-2): DGGITQSPKYLFRKEGQNVTLSCEQNLNHDAMYWYRQDPGQGLRLIYYSQIVNDFQKGDIAEGYSVSREKKESFPLTVTSAQKNPTAFYLCASSIRDYNTGELFFGEGSRLTVL.

The J gene is TRBJ1-5, the V gene TRBV19; D might be TRBD1 (5 bases). The germline gives CDR1 LNHDA, CDR2 SQIVND (reference sequence). The CDR3 sequence is 15 residues long. Trimming took off 10 bases at V and 0 bases at J, with 16 bases between the two ends. The CDR3: CATKTETYSNQPQHF. The DNA of the CDR3 is TGTGCCACTAAGACAGAAACTTATAGCAATCAGCCCCAGCATTTT.

This clonotype came up many times. The genes are TRBV5-4 and TRBJ2-1, with 8 positions matching TRBD2. CDR1 and CDR2 from the germline V gene are SGHNT and YYREEE (reference sequence). There are 14 residues in the CDR3. V trimming: 4 bases; J trimming: 8 bases; junction bases outside the gene matches: 8. The CDR3 DNA is TGTGCCAGCAGCCGGTTAGCGGGAATCCATGAGCAGTTCTTC. Translation gives CASSRLAGIHEQFF.

This clonotype was seen only a few times. The chain combines TRBV11-3 with TRBJ2-5, with D maybe TRBD2 (6 bases). This CDR3 has 15 residues. Germline V gives CDR1 SGHNT, CDR2 YENEEA. V was trimmed by 5 bases and J by 5 bases, leaving 18 bases between them. CDR3 residues: CASSPGVGGGETQYF. For the CDR3, the DNA is TGTGCCAGCAGCCCAGGCGTGGGGGGTGGGGAGACCCAGTACTTC.

There are a few counts of this clonotype. The genes are TRBV6-1 and TRBJ2-5; D may be TRBD2 (6 bases). V was shortened by 6 bases and J by 5 bases, with 22 bases between the two germline ends. This CDR3 contains 16 residues. CDR1 is MNHNS and CDR2 is SASEGT in the germline V gene. For the CDR3, the DNA is TGTGCCAGCAGACAAAACCGGGCCGCCCGGGGGGAGACCCAGTACTTC. This gives the protein CASRQNRAARGETQYF.

This clonotype was seen repeatedly, ten times or more. The J gene is TRBJ2-1, the V gene TRBV3-1, with TRBD2 matching over 16 bases. The V segment lost 2 bases and the J segment 7 bases; nucleotides outside the gene matches: 11. The germline gives CDR1 LGHDT, CDR2 YNNKEL (reference sequence). This CDR3 is 19 amino acids long. The CDR3 region is CASSQPTGTSGRARNEQFF. As DNA, the CDR3 is TGTGCCAGCAGCCAACCAACCGGGACTAGCGGGAGGGCCAGGAATGAGCAGTTCTTC.

There are many counts of this clonotype. The chain uses TRBV11-2 and TRBJ2-3, with unresolved D. V was clipped by 0 bases and J by 1 base, with 8 bases between them. CDR1 SGHAT and CDR2 FQNNGV come from the germline V gene. CDR3 size: 15 residues. The chain's CDR3 is CASSLDLQRTDTQYF. CDR3 nucleotides: TGTGCCAGCAGCTTAGATTTACAGCGCACAGATACGCAGTATTTT.

The table lists this clonotype with a few counts. One end of the junction does not line up with germline, which may come from a read error. The chain combines TRBV6-1 with TRBJ2-1; D gene uncertain. CDR3 size: 12 residues. Germline V gene lookup returns CDR1 MNHNS and CDR2 SASEGT. CDR3 loop: CASREGSREQFF. CDR3 nucleotide sequence: TGTGCCAGCAGGGAAGGGTCGAGAGAGCAGTTCTTC.